The 23 T cell receptor beta chains presented below share a single source sample, sequenced in a study of T cell repertoires in cytomegalovirus infection (dated by TCRdb to about 2019). The antigens these receptors bind are not known. The instrument was an Illumina HiSeq 1500. TCRdb cleaned the public reads at Q25 with fastp, built clones with MiXCR and kept in-frame beta chains. Rows are combined by CDR3 protein, so each entry shows the most common genes and DNA. In this sample the table shows about a million distinct CDR3 sequences, around 30% of which occur a single time. The ten largest clonotypes hold over 13% of the sample. The sample's treatment or condition label, decoded: in vitro stimulation with specific CMV peptide epitopes to enrich CMV-specific T cells. Material: cultured CD8+ T cells from PBMCs, obtained from culture after CMV antigen stimulation. Receptors were obtained from a human donor in good health (CMV status not recorded). Some clones in this sample may be carry-over from other donors' samples.

This clonotype has at least ten counts. This chain joins TRBV18 and TRBJ2-7; D possibly corresponds to TRBD2 (5 bases). Germline V gene lookup returns CDR1 KGHSH and CDR2 LQKENI. The CDR3 is 15 residues long. V dropped 2 bases and J dropped 2 bases, with 13 bases sitting between them. CDR3 region: CASSPRRRAPYEQYF. The CDR3, as DNA: TGTGCCAGCTCACCAAGACGGCGGGCTCCCTACGAGCAGTACTTC.

The table lists this clonotype with many counts. The chain combines TRBV9 with TRBJ2-2; 8 bases match TRBD2. The V gene's germline CDR1 is SGDLS and CDR2 YYNGEE. With V trimmed by 0 bases and J by 1 base, 2 bases remained unmatched. This CDR3 contains 16 residues. CDR3 nucleotides: TGTGCCAGCAGCGTAGTGGCGGGGGGGAACACCGGGGAGCTGTTTTTT. Its protein product is CASSVVAGGNTGELFF.

This clonotype was counted between two and nine times. J is TRBJ1-6 and V is TRBV4-2; D remains unclear. The CDR3 loop spans 15 amino acids. Per the germline V gene, CDR1 is LGHNA and CDR2 is YNFKEQ. V lost 0 bases to trimming and J lost 9 bases, with 12 bases between them. CDR3 in amino acids: CASSQDHILGSPLHF. CDR3 nucleotide sequence: TGTGCCAGCAGCCAAGATCACATCCTAGGTTCACCCCTCCACTTT.

A few counts support this clonotype. The chain uses TRBV10-3 and TRBJ1-2, with D perhaps TRBD1 (6 bases). Germline-derived CDR1 and CDR2 are ENHRY and SYGVKD. V was trimmed by 8 bases and J by 5 bases, leaving 27 bases between them. CDR3 length equals 17 residues. The CDR3 nucleotides are TGTGCCATCCTCGGGGGCGCAGGGGCGCCACCATCTTATGGCTACACCTTC. Protein product: CAILGGAGAPPSYGYTF.

The chain combines TRBV9 with TRBJ2-3; tentatively, D is TRBD2 (7 bases). This CDR3 comprises 15 residues. V was cut by 0 bases and J by 5 bases, with 13 bases left in between. Per the germline V gene, CDR1 is SGDLS and CDR2 is YYNGEE. The CDR3 DNA sequence: TGTGCCAGCAGCGTAGGGGGCGGGGGCCTAGATACGCAGTATTTT. Translated, it gives CASSVGGGGLDTQYF. Using reference TRBV9 and TRBJ2-3 for the parts outside the CDR3, the full variable domain is DSGVTQTPKHLITATGQRVTLRCSPRSGDLSVYWYQQSLDQGLQFLIQYYNGEERAKGNILERFSAQQFPDLHSELNLSSLELGDSALYFCASSVGGGGLDTQYFGPGTRLTVL.

J is TRBJ2-7 and V is TRBV7-9; no reliable D call. Germline loops: CDR1 SEHNR, CDR2 FQNEAQ (reference sequence). This CDR3 has 14 amino acids. V lost 7 bases to trimming and J lost 1 base, with 14 bases between them. This chain's CDR3 is CASTPSSPSYEQYV. CDR3 nucleotides: TGTGCCAGCACCCCCTCCAGCCCGTCCTACGAGCAGTACGTC.

The sample holds a few counts of this clonotype. The rearrangement uses TRBV5-5 and TRBJ2-7; D might be TRBD1 (5 bases). Germline CDR1 reads SGHKS; CDR2 reads YYEKEE (reference sequence). This CDR3 is built from 13 residues. The V end was cut by 0 bases, the J end by 6 bases, with 10 bases between. DNA of the CDR3: TGTGCCAGCAGCTTGGGGGGCCGGTTCGAGCAGTACTTC. Amino acids: CASSLGGRFEQYF.

The rearrangement joins TRBV19 to TRBJ2-7; D remains ambiguous. Germline assignment: CDR1 LNHDA and CDR2 SQIVND (reference sequence). The CDR3 is 13 residues long. V was clipped by 3 bases and J by 0 bases, with 6 bases between them. The CDR3 sequence: CASSISVSYEQYV. CDR3 DNA: TGTGCCAGTAGTATCTCCGTCTCCTACGAGCAGTACGTC.

The V call is TRBV27, the J call TRBJ1-6, with TRBD1 matching 8 bases. Germline values: CDR1 MNHEY, CDR2 SMNVEV (reference sequence). CDR3 length: 14 amino acids. The V segment lost 2 bases and the J segment 8 bases; nucleotides outside the gene matches: 2. CDR3 in amino acids: CASSLDRGYSPLHF. Here the CDR3 DNA reads TGTGCCAGCAGTTTAGACAGGGGTTATTCACCCCTCCACTTT.

This clonotype has a count of ten or more. The chain carries TRBV7-6 and TRBJ2-7; the D gene is possibly TRBD1 (5 bases). The CDR3 has 12 amino acids. The germline CDR1 and CDR2 sequences are SGHVS and FNYEAQ. V was shortened by 5 bases and J by 3 bases, with 8 bases between the two germline ends. CDR3 in amino acids: CASSPDNYEQYV. For the CDR3, the DNA is TGTGCCAGCAGCCCGGACAACTACGAGCAGTACGTC.

This clonotype came up a few times. V gene TRBV6-6 combines with J gene TRBJ1-6; 7 positions agree with TRBD1. V lost 2 bases to trimming and J lost 4 bases; unmatched junction nucleotides: 2. Germline V gene sequence: CDR1 MNHNY, CDR2 SVGAGI (reference sequence). The CDR3 is made up of 15 amino acids. The CDR3 loop is CASSYGTVYNSPLHF. The CDR3 nucleotides are TGTGCCAGCAGTTACGGGACAGTTTATAATTCACCCCTCCACTTT.

The chain has TRBV6-1 and TRBJ1-1, with D tentatively TRBD1 (5 bases). There are 15 residues in the CDR3. Germline V gives CDR1 MNHNS, CDR2 SASEGT. The V end lost 5 bases, the J end lost 5 bases, and 18 bases lay between the germline ends. CDR3 in amino acids: CASSWEQDIRTEAFF. DNA for the CDR3: TGTGCCAGCAGTTGGGAACAGGACATAAGGACTGAAGCTTTCTTT.

This clonotype came up once. This chain uses TRBV7-6 with TRBJ2-5, with a possible D match to TRBD2 (6 bases). The CDR3 runs 18 residues. Trimming removed 2 bases at V and 3 bases at J, with 22 bases between. Germline CDR1 reads SGHVS; CDR2 reads FNYEAQ. The CDR3 loop reads CASSLIPFSAGCEETQYF. The CDR3 nucleotides read TGTGCCAGCAGCTTAATCCCTTTTTCGGCGGGATGCGAAGAGACCCAGTACTTC.

This clonotype was seen only once. In nucleotides, the CDR3 is TGCGCCAGCAGCCAATACCTCGGAAGCAATCAGCCCCAGCATTTT. Encoded protein: CASSQYLGSNQPQHF. V is TRBV4-1 and J is TRBJ1-5; D gene ambiguous. Between the trimmed V and J ends, which lost 2 bases and 1 base, there was a span of 9 bases. The V gene's germline CDR1 is MGHRA and CDR2 YSYEKL. This CDR3 has 15 amino acids.

The chain carries TRBV13 and TRBJ2-5; D may be TRBD2 (5 bases). V gave up 5 bases and J gave up 4 bases, with 14 bases separating them. This CDR3 region has 14 residues. Germline CDR1 and CDR2: PRHDT and FYEKMQ (reference sequence). The CDR3 nucleotides read TGTGCCAGCAGCCTAATGGGCCGGGGAGAGACCCAGTACTTC. Translating it yields CASSLMGRGETQYF.

This rearrangement joins TRBV3-1 to TRBJ1-5, with D possibly matching TRBD1 (5 bases). Trimming shortened V by 0 bases and J by 8 bases, and 8 bases separated the two germline ends. The CDR3 covers 13 residues. Looked up from germline, CDR1 is LGHDT and CDR2 is YNNKEL (reference sequence). Written as DNA, the CDR3 is TGTGCCAGCAGCCAAGATCGGGGGAAGCCCCAGCATTTT. Protein product: CASSQDRGKPQHF. Complete variable domain (other parts from reference TRBV3-1 and TRBJ1-5): DTAVSQTPKYLVTQMGNDKSIKCEQNLGHDTMYWYKQDSKKFLKIMFSYNNKELIINETVPNRFSPKSPDKAHLNLHINSLELGDSAVYFCASSQDRGKPQHFGDGTRLSIL.

CDR3 sequence reads: CASSLNPGLLKDNEQFF. The CDR3 nucleotides are TGTGCCAGCAGTCTCAATCCGGGACTTCTTAAGGACAATGAGCAGTTCTTC. J is TRBJ2-1 and V is TRBV6-1, with a possible D match to TRBD2 (6 bases). Germline V gene sequence: CDR1 MNHNS, CDR2 SASEGT. This CDR3 region has 17 residues. V was clipped by 5 bases and J by 5 bases, with 22 bases between them.

This clonotype was counted at least ten times. J is TRBJ1-1 and V is TRBV7-8; tentatively, D is TRBD1 (5 bases). The CDR3 has 18 amino acids. The V gene's germline CDR1 is SGHVS and CDR2 FQNEAQ. With 5 bases removed from V and 5 bases from J, the gap between germline ends came to 27 bases. CDR3 in DNA: TGTGCCAGCAGCCGAACCATGTATACCGGGACTGAGAGGACTGAAGCTTTCTTT. Amino acids: CASSRTMYTGTERTEAFF. Full variable domain (outside the CDR3, taken from reference TRBV7-8 and TRBJ1-1): GAGVSQSPRYKVAKRGQDVALRCDPISGHVSLFWYQQALGQGPEFLTYFQNEAQLDKSGLPSDRFFAERPEGSVSTLKIQRTQQEDSAVYLCASSRTMYTGTERTEAFFGQGTRLTVV.

Note on this clonotype: The conserved closing phenylalanine or tryptophan is absent in this CDR3, likely reflecting a read error. The V and J genes are TRBV12-3 or TRBV12-4 and TRBJ2-3; D unresolved. Trimming removed 5 bases at V and 2 bases at J, with 14 bases between. There are 15 residues in the CDR3. The CDR3 DNA sequence: TGTGCCAGCAGTCCCTGGAATATCGACACAGATACGCAGTATTCT. The encoded protein is CASSPWNIDTDTQYS.

The rearrangement uses TRBV28 and TRBJ1-5, with no clear D. V dropped 1 base and J dropped 5 bases, with 6 bases sitting between them. The V gene's germline CDR1 is MDHEN and CDR2 SYDVKM. The CDR3 loop spans 13 amino acids. The CDR3 protein is CASSLLEYQPQHF. The CDR3 nucleotides read TGTGCCAGCAGTTTATTGGAATATCAGCCCCAGCATTTT.

The chain joins TRBV6-8 to TRBJ2-3; 8 nucleotides line up with TRBD2. Germline V gene sequence: CDR1 MNHGY, CDR2 SAAAGT. This CDR3 has 15 amino acids. The junction had 3 bases not matched to a gene; V was cut back by 2 bases and J by 2 bases. The CDR3 nucleotides read TGTGCCAGCAGTTACGGGACTAGACCCACAGATACGCAGTATTTT. It yields the protein CASSYGTRPTDTQYF.

This clonotype was counted many times. The rearrangement uses TRBV7-2 and TRBJ2-3, with 10 bases aligning to TRBD2. Germline V lookup: CDR1 SGHTA, CDR2 FQGNSA. CDR3 length equals 15 residues. Trimming at V came to 4 bases and at J to 3 bases, leaving 4 bases not matched to a gene. CDR3 sequence (DNA): TGTGCCAGCAGCTCGACTAGCGGGTATACAGATACGCAGTATTTT. This sequence encodes CASSSTSGYTDTQYF.

The chain is built from TRBV6-2 or TRBV6-3 and TRBJ2-2; D may be TRBD1 (6 bases). Germline loops: CDR1 MNHEY, CDR2 SVGEGT. The V gene lost 10 bases and the J gene lost 0 bases, with 21 bases spanning the gap. The CDR3 is 17 residues long. The CDR3 DNA reads TGTGCCACCTTAAACCCGGGACACCCTTCGAACACCGGGGAGCTGTTTTTT. Protein sequence: CATLNPGHPSNTGELFF.